These 3 T cell receptor beta chains were all obtained from the same sample, sequenced in a study of control samples from healthy donors and cancer patients (TCRdb year 2020). The library was obtained by the immunoSEQ multiplex PCR assay. Not all clones reach the TCRdb copy of this immuneACCESS table, which keeps in-frame sequences only. Checked studies attribute under half of the gap to unresolved V genes and leave the rest unexplained. The sample profile shows approximately 98,000 clones; roughly four fifths of them were found once. The top ten hold approximately 6.7% of the sample. The specimen sequenced was blood. The origin of the receptors is a man aged 18 to 30 in good health.

This chain joins TRBV27 and TRBJ1-5; D call uncertain. The CDR3 totals 16 residues. Germline CDR1 MNHEY, CDR2 SMNVEV (reference sequence). Trimming took off 5 bases at V and 3 bases at J, with 17 bases between the two ends. The CDR3, as DNA: TGTGCCAGCAGTCCCCTTTCGTGGGAGGCCAATCAGCCCCAGCATTTT. It is translated as CASSPLSWEANQPQHF.

J is TRBJ2-2 and V is TRBV24-1, with 9 bases identical to TRBD1. Germline CDR1 KGHDR, CDR2 SFDVKD. The CDR3 consists of 15 residues. Trimming removed 6 bases from V and 3 bases from J; junction bases left unmatched: 4. The CDR3: CATSTGTGYTGELFF. CDR3 in DNA: TGTGCCACCAGTACCGGGACAGGGTACACCGGGGAGCTGTTTTTT.

J is TRBJ2-7 and V is TRBV11-2; no definite D call. The length of the CDR3 is 13 residues. The ends were cut back, 6 bases at V and 0 bases at J, with 9 bases in the middle. Germline loops: CDR1 SGHAT, CDR2 FQNNGV. The CDR3 loop reads CASRQLGSYEQYF. DNA for the CDR3: TGTGCCAGCAGACAGTTGGGCTCCTACGAGCAGTACTTC.